These T cell receptor beta chains were read from a single sample in a study of CD8+CD57+ T cells in acquired aplastic anemia. One entry per CDR3 protein results from TCRdb running MiXCR on the reads. This sample carries 75,000 to 80,000 distinct CDR3 sequences, 55% to 75% of them seen once, and the ten largest clones take roughly 80%. The sample taken for sequencing was sorted CD4+, CD8+, or CD8+CD57+ T cells (not recorded which) from PBMCs. These receptors originate from a human donor with aplastic anemia. Both conserved end residues are part of each CDR3. D genes are given only for firm matches. Only some rows state a clone size, as once, few, many or a class for expanded clones.

clone size	D gene	V gene	J gene	CDR3 DNA	CDR3 protein
once	NA	TRBV2	TRBJ1-1	TGTGCCAGCAGCCCAGGACGGGGTGAAGCTTTCTTT	CASSPGRGEAFF
NA	TRBD1	TRBV10-2	TRBJ1-1	TGCGCCAGCAGCCCAAGGACAGGCCGACCTGAAGCTTTCTTT	CASSPRTGRPEAFF
NA	TRBD2	TRBV7-6	TRBJ2-5	TGTGCCAGCGGCTTAGTCACCGGGACTAGTACGTCCCAGTACTTC	CASGLVTGTSTSQYF
few	NA	TRBV10-3	TRBJ1-6	TGTGCCATCGGGGCAGGGAATAATTCACCCCTCCACTTT	CAIGAGNNSPLHF
NA	TRBD1	TRBV15	TRBJ2-1	TGTGCCACCAGCAGAATAACCGGGACAGGGAATGAGCAGTTCTTC	CATSRITGTGNEQFF
NA	NA	TRBV3-1	TRBJ1-4	TGTGCCAGCAGCCACCCTGGGACCTTAGGAGAAAAACTGTTTTTT	CASSHPGTLGEKLFF
NA	TRBD1	TRBV24-1	TRBJ2-1	TGTGCCACCAGTGAAGGCAGGGGGAATGAGCAGTTCTTC	CATSEGRGNEQFF
NA	NA	TRBV7-2	TRBJ2-5	TGTGCCAGCAGCTTAGGCGGTAACTCCCAAGAGACCCAGTACTTC	CASSLGGNSQETQYF
NA	NA	TRBV9	TRBJ2-3	TGTGCCAGCAGCGTTTATGCAACTAGTGGGAGCACAGATACGCAGTATTTT	CASSVYATSGSTDTQYF
NA	TRBD1	TRBV20-1	TRBJ2-3	TGCAGTGCTAGAGATAGACAGGGGCCAGATACGCAGTATTTT	CSARDRQGPDTQYF
NA	NA	TRBV9	TRBJ1-1	TGTGCCAGCAGCGTAGCAGCCGGGAGGGTAAAAACTGAAGCTTTCTTT	CASSVAAGRVKTEAFF
NA	NA	TRBV13	TRBJ2-5	TGTGCCAGCTATAAAAGGGGAGCCCCCAGGGAGACCCAGTACTTC	CASYKRGAPRETQYF
NA	NA	TRBV19	TRBJ2-7	TGTGCCAGTAGCCTAACGTCGGGGCTCAACGAGCAGTACTTC	CASSLTSGLNEQYF
NA	TRBD1	TRBV2	TRBJ2-7	TGTGCCAGCAGATGGACAGGCACCTCCTACGAGCAGTACTTC	CASRWTGTSYEQYF
NA	NA	TRBV9	TRBJ1-6	TGTGCCAGCGGAACAGGGTATAATTCACCCCTCCACTTT	CASGTGYNSPLHF
NA	NA	TRBV6-1	TRBJ2-5	TGTGCCAGCAGTCTACAGTTCCAAGAGACCCAGTACTTC	CASSLQFQETQYF
NA	TRBD1	TRBV29-1	TRBJ1-2	TGCAGCGTTGAAAGAAGGGGGCCCTATGGCTACACCTTC	CSVERRGPYGYTF
once	TRBD2	TRBV20-1	TRBJ2-1	TGCAGTGCTAGAGAGGAAAGAGGACTAGTCTTCAATGAGCAGTTCTTC	CSAREERGLVFNEQFF
NA	TRBD1	TRBV24-1	TRBJ2-2	TGTGCCACCAGTGATTCCGGACAGGGCCCCTACACCGGGGAGCTGTTTTTT	CATSDSGQGPYTGELFF
few	TRBD1	TRBV15	TRBJ2-5	TGTGCCACCAGCGCAGATACCGGGACAGTAGAAGAGACCCAGTACTTC	CATSADTGTVEETQYF
NA	NA	TRBV6-1	TRBJ2-3	TGTGCCAGCAGTAGTGGAGGGGCACCCCCGGAAGATACGCAGTATTTT	CASSSGGAPPEDTQYF
NA	TRBD1	TRBV5-4	TRBJ2-7	TGTGCCAGCAGCCGAACGACAGGGACCTACGAGCAGTACTTC	CASSRTTGTYEQYF
NA	NA	TRBV7-2	TRBJ2-5	TGTGCCAGCACCAACACTGGACGAGAGACCCAGTACTTC	CASTNTGRETQYF
NA	NA	TRBV15	TRBJ2-5	TGTGCCACCAGCAGAGTTAATATTGGGGGTAAAGAGACCCAGTACTTC	CATSRVNIGGKETQYF
NA	NA	TRBV9	TRBJ2-1	TGTGCCAGCGGCTTCTCCTACAATGAGCAGTTCTTC	CASGFSYNEQFF
NA	TRBD1	TRBV7-9	TRBJ1-6	TGTGCCAGCAGCCGCGGGACAGCCCATTCACCCCTCCACTTT	CASSRGTAHSPLHF
NA	TRBD2	TRBV2	TRBJ2-1	TGTGCCAGCAGACGGGAGGGAGAGCAGTTCTTC	CASRREGEQFF
NA	TRBD2	TRBV2	TRBJ2-1	TGTGCCAGCAGTGAATCCCGGACTAGCGTCTACAATGAGCAGTTCTTC	CASSESRTSVYNEQFF
NA	NA	TRBV20-1	TRBJ2-7	TGCAGTGCCCCCTCCTCAAGCCCGGGACGCGTCTACGAGCAGTACTTC	CSAPSSSPGRVYEQYF
few	NA	TRBV7-2	TRBJ2-7	TGTGCCAGCAGCCCCCGTGGCGTTAACGGGAACTACGAGCAGTACTTC	CASSPRGVNGNYEQYF
once	TRBD2	TRBV24-1	TRBJ2-5	TGTGCCACCAGCCGACTAGCTGAAGAGACCCAGTACTTC	CATSRLAEETQYF
NA	NA	TRBV20-1	TRBJ1-1	TGCAGTGCTAGAGATCTGCAGGCGTCAAGCGCTGAAGCTTTCTTT	CSARDLQASSAEAFF
NA	NA	TRBV7-9	TRBJ2-7	TGTGCCAGCAGCTTGGGTTCAGGGAGTCTCGAGCAGTACTTC	CASSLGSGSLEQYF
once	NA	TRBV7-6	TRBJ1-2	TGTGCCAGCAGCTTAGGAGGGTTCTCCGGTGGCTACACCTTC	CASSLGGFSGGYTF
NA	TRBD2	TRBV7-2	TRBJ2-5	TGTGCCAGCAGCTTAGCAACTAGCGGGCGAGGGGAGACCCAGTACTTC	CASSLATSGRGETQYF
NA	NA	TRBV3-1	TRBJ1-1	TGTGCCAGCAGCCCGGGACGGGAGAACACTGAAGCTTTCTTT	CASSPGRENTEAFF
NA	NA	TRBV5-4	TRBJ1-6	TGTGCCAGCAGCAGATCCGAGACAGCCAATTCACCCCTCCACTTT	CASSRSETANSPLHF
NA	TRBD1	TRBV2	TRBJ1-4	TGTGCCAGCAGTGTGACAGGGGGCTCAGAAAAACTGTTTTTT	CASSVTGGSEKLFF
NA	NA	TRBV2	TRBJ2-7	TGTGCCAGCAACCGGGACACGTACGAGCAGTACTTC	CASNRDTYEQYF
NA	NA	TRBV10-3	TRBJ1-5	TGTGCCATCAGTGAGGGGCAACGCAATCAGCCCCAGCATTTT	CAISEGQRNQPQHF
NA	NA	TRBV5-1	TRBJ2-7	TGCGCCAGCAGCGGCGGGTCCGGGCTAACTTACGAGCAGTACTTC	CASSGGSGLTYEQYF
NA	NA	TRBV10-3	TRBJ2-7	TGTGCCATCAGTGAGTCGACTGGGCGGGAAAGGTCCTACGAGCAGTACTTC	CAISESTGRERSYEQYF
NA	NA	TRBV10-3	TRBJ1-5	TGTGCCATCAGTGAGTCAGCTGGGACCGACAATCAGCCCCAGCATTTT	CAISESAGTDNQPQHF
few	NA	TRBV7-9	TRBJ2-7	TGTGCCAGCAGCACCTCGGCAGGTAGCTCCTACGAGCAGTACTTC	CASSTSAGSSYEQYF
NA	TRBD2	TRBV15	TRBJ2-1	TGTGCCACCAGCAGAGACGGACTAGCGGGTGGGAATGAGCAGTTCTTC	CATSRDGLAGGNEQFF
many	NA	TRBV7-8	TRBJ2-2	TGTGCCAGCAGCTCGGGGGCAAAGAACACCGGGGAGCTGTTTTTT	CASSSGAKNTGELFF
NA	NA	TRBV5-5	TRBJ2-7	TGTGCCAGCAGCCGTAACCCGTACTACGAGCAGTACTTC	CASSRNPYYEQYF
once	NA	TRBV7-3	TRBJ2-7	TGTGCCAGCACAGACGGGACCTACGAGCAGTACTTC	CASTDGTYEQYF
once	NA	TRBV5-4	TRBJ2-1	TGTGCCAGCAGCTCGACAGGTTTATATCTCAATGAGCAGTTCTTC	CASSSTGLYLNEQFF
NA	NA	TRBV29-1	TRBJ1-1	TGCAGCGTTGCCTCCCAGGTCAGGCGGGAGACTGAAGCTTTCTTT	CSVASQVRRETEAFF
NA	TRBD2	TRBV2	TRBJ2-7	TGTGCCAGCAGACAGAGCAACGGGGGGGGCGAGCAGTACTTC	CASRQSNGGGEQYF
few	TRBD2	TRBV11-2	TRBJ2-1	TGTGCCTCCCAAGGGGGACTAGCGAGAAATGAGCAGTTCTTC	CASQGGLARNEQFF
NA	NA	TRBV11-3	TRBJ2-1	TGTGCCAGCAGCTTAAGTGCCAACTCAGGTGAGCAGTTCTTC	CASSLSANSGEQFF
NA	NA	TRBV2	TRBJ2-2	TGTGCCAGCAGTTACGAGGTTGCCACCGGGGAGCTGTTTTTT	CASSYEVATGELFF
NA	NA	TRBV7-8	TRBJ1-6	TGTGCCAGCAGCTTAGAGGGGGGTTATTCACCCCTCCACTTT	CASSLEGGYSPLHF
many	NA	TRBV5-6	TRBJ2-1	TGTGCCAGCAGCTTGTTTTGGGGGCACAATGAGCAGTTCTTC	CASSLFWGHNEQFF
NA	NA	TRBV15	TRBJ2-7	TGTGCCACCAGCAGAGATTCCCCGTCATACGAGCAGTACTTC	CATSRDSPSYEQYF
NA	NA	TRBV19	TRBJ2-7	TGTGCCAGTTCCCCCCAGCCTTGGAGCTCCTACGAGCAGTACTTC	CASSPQPWSSYEQYF